What follows are 10 T cell receptor beta chains derived from one specimen sequenced in a study of T cell changes during pregnancy in multiple sclerosis. TCRdb's table, derived via immunoSEQ multiplex PCR, lists solely in-frame clones and lacks some. In the table there are roughly 20,000 clones, around nine tenths of which are singletons. This sample comprised CD8+ T cells from peripheral blood mononuclear cells, obtained in the first trimester of pregnancy. The origin of the receptors is a female donor with multiple sclerosis, enrolled in a pregnancy study.

Judged by abundance, this clone is medium-sized. The V and J genes are TRBV4-2 and TRBJ2-7, with 9 bases aligning to TRBD1. After removal of 0 bases from V and 2 bases from J, the junction contained 5 bases not matched to a gene. This CDR3 spans 16 amino acids. Germline V CDR1 and CDR2: LGHNA, YNFKEQ. CDR3 in amino acids: CASSQEVGDRAYEQYF. CDR3 DNA sequence: TGTGCCAGCAGCCAAGAAGTCGGGGACAGGGCCTACGAGCAGTACTTC.

The chain is built from TRBV4-2 and TRBJ1-1; D is possibly TRBD1 (5 bases). There are 13 residues in the CDR3. V dropped 4 bases and J dropped 6 bases, with 12 bases sitting between them. Germline assignment: CDR1 LGHNA and CDR2 YNFKEQ. The CDR3 loop reads CASSPGQHSEAFF. CDR3 DNA sequence: TGTGCCAGCAGCCCAGGACAACACTCTGAAGCTTTCTTT.

The gene calls are TRBV7-9 and TRBJ2-1; 11 nucleotides match TRBD2. The V gene end was trimmed by 5 bases and the J gene end by 4 bases; junction bases not matched to a gene: 13. The CDR3 has 18 residues. Germline V lookup: CDR1 SEHNR, CDR2 FQNEAQ (reference sequence). CDR3 residues: CASSPLAVLAGEYNEQFF. In DNA form, the CDR3 reads TGTGCCAGCAGCCCGTTAGCGGTACTAGCGGGAGAATACAATGAGCAGTTCTTC. The whole variable domain, filled in from reference TRBV7-9 and TRBJ2-1, reads DTGVSQNPRHKITKRGQNVTFRCDPISEHNRLYWYRQTLGQGPEFLTYFQNEAQLEKSRLLSDRFSAERPKGSFSTLEIQRTEQGDSAMYLCASSPLAVLAGEYNEQFFGPGTRLTVL.

The rearrangement links TRBV7-9 to TRBJ2-1; perhaps TRBD1 as D (6 bases). This CDR3 is 12 amino acids long. Trimming shortened V by 6 bases and J by 7 bases, and 10 bases separated the two germline ends. Germline V gene data show CDR1 as SEHNR and CDR2 as FQNEAQ (reference sequence). CDR3 sequence (DNA): TGTGCCAGCAGGGACAGTGAGAATGAGCAGTTCTTC. As protein: CASRDSENEQFF.

The chain couples TRBV7-6 to TRBJ2-5; TRBD2 matches 8 bases. V was pared by 1 base and J by 1 base, with 11 bases of the junction left unmatched. This CDR3 has 18 amino acids. Per the germline V gene, CDR1 is SGHVS and CDR2 is FNYEAQ. CDR3 coding DNA: TGTGCCAGCAGCTTAGTCCCTTCGGGGGGGCAGTTCCAAGAGACCCAGTACTTC. Its translation is CASSLVPSGGQFQETQYF.

This clone was seen once. This chain joins TRBV4-3 and TRBJ2-7; TRBD1 matches 10 bases. The CDR3 covers 17 residues. The trim removed 9 bases at V and 5 bases at J, leaving 19 bases unmatched. Germline V gene sequence: CDR1 LGHNA, CDR2 YSLEER. CDR3 in amino acids: CASRLSLRDRGLDEQYF. The CDR3 region has the DNA TGCGCCAGTAGACTAAGCCTCCGGGACAGGGGCTTGGACGAGCAGTACTTC.

The V and J genes are TRBV10-3 and TRBJ1-1; maybe TRBD1 (5 bases). V was pared by 4 bases and J by 3 bases, with 12 bases between. This CDR3 is 14 amino acids long. The V gene's germline CDR1 is ENHRY and CDR2 SYGVKD. The CDR3: CAISGKGPDTEAFF. The CDR3 coding sequence is TGTGCCATCAGTGGGAAGGGGCCGGACACTGAAGCTTTCTTT.

The chain links TRBV5-4 to TRBJ2-7; TRBD2 matches 16 bases. V was clipped by 4 bases and J by 4 bases; unmatched bases: 5. Germline V gene data show CDR1 as SGHNT and CDR2 as YYREEE (reference sequence). This CDR3 is 16 amino acids long. In DNA form, the CDR3 reads TGTGCCAGCAGCCCTGGGACTAGCGGGAGGGGGTACGAGCAGTACTTC. Protein product: CASSPGTSGRGYEQYF.

The gene calls are TRBV16 and TRBJ1-1; D remains unclear. This CDR3 is built from 11 residues. Trimming took off 7 bases at V and 14 bases at J, with 17 bases between the two ends. Germline V CDR1 and CDR2: KGHSY, FQNENV. The CDR3 loop reads CASTEGRLFFF. The CDR3 bases are TGTGCCAGCACCGAAGGCCGACTGTTCTTCTTT.

V usage is TRBV7-9 and J usage is TRBJ2-2; 10 nucleotides match TRBD1. The germline V gene encodes CDR1 SEHNR and CDR2 FQNEAQ (reference sequence). V shed 7 bases, J shed 3 bases, and the junction held 5 bases outside the gene matches. The CDR3 totals 15 residues. The CDR3 reads CASKGQGSYTGELFF. DNA for the CDR3: TGTGCCAGCAAGGGACAGGGGTCTTACACCGGGGAGCTGTTTTTT.